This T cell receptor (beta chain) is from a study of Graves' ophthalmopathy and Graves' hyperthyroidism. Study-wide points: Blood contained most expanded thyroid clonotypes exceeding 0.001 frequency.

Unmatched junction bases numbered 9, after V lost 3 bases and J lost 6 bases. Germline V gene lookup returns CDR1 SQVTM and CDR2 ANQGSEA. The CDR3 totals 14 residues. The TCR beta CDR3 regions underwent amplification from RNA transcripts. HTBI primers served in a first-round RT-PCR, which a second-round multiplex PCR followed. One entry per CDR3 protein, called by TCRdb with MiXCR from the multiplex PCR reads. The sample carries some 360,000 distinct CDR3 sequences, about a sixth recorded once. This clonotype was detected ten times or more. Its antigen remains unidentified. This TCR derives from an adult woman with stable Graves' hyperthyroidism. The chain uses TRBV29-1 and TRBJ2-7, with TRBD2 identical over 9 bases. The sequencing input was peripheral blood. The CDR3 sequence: CSVDTIAGVGEQYF. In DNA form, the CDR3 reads TGCAGCGTTGACACCATAGCGGGAGTCGGCGAGCAGTACTTC.